The 30 T cell receptor beta chains below all came from one sample that was sequenced in a study of post-analysis software for immune sequencing data. Study-level results: Controls showed lower frequencies than patients for 4 or 5 TRBV segments, and TRBV5-6, TRBV5-1 and TRBV20-1 were among these.

Unique molecular identifiers featured in each of the TCR beta cDNA libraries. From the PCR reads, TCRdb called clonotypes with MiXCR, one entry per CDR3 protein. The table includes some 370,000 distinct CDR3 sequences, around 37% detected once. No cognate antigen is known for these TCRs. Source material: blood. The receptors stem from a girl between 10 and 17 years old with multiple sclerosis.

The sample holds a few counts of this clonotype. The V and J genes are TRBV6-1 and TRBJ1-1; D gene uncertain. Trimming took off 5 bases at V and 7 bases at J, with 5 bases between the two ends. This CDR3 comprises 10 residues. Germline lookup yields CDR1 MNHNS and CDR2 SASEGT. The DNA of the CDR3 is TGTGCCAGCAGTCCGTTTGAAGCTTTCTTT. Encoded protein: CASSPFEAFF.

The chain recombines TRBV7-9 with TRBJ2-5; a possible D gene is TRBD1 (6 bases). Germline-derived CDR1 and CDR2 are SEHNR and FQNEAQ (reference sequence). The CDR3 loop spans 16 amino acids. V was cut by 2 bases and J by 1 base, with 14 bases left in between. In nucleotides, the CDR3 is TGTGCCAGCAGCTTATTGCACAGGGACGGCCAAGAGACCCAGTACTTC. Translating it yields CASSLLHRDGQETQYF.

In its sample, this clonotype was seen a few times. This chain joins TRBV4-2 and TRBJ2-1, with a tentative D call TRBD2 (6 bases). CDR1 is LGHNA and CDR2 is YNFKEQ in the germline V gene. This CDR3 is built from 16 residues. Trimming shortened V by 3 bases and J by 1 base, and 13 bases separated the two germline ends. CDR3 amino acids: CASSQEGSRSYNEQFF. CDR3 bases: TGTGCCAGCAGCCAGGAGGGTAGTAGGTCCTACAATGAGCAGTTCTTC.

This chain joins TRBV2 and TRBJ2-2, with D possibly being TRBD2 (5 bases). Trimming removed 8 bases at V and 3 bases at J, with 13 bases between. Germline CDR1 is SNHLY and CDR2 is FYNNEI. This CDR3 comprises 14 residues. CDR3 sequence reads: CASEYGADTGELFF. The CDR3 DNA reads TGTGCCAGCGAATACGGAGCGGACACCGGGGAGCTGTTTTTT.

The chain joins TRBV5-1 to TRBJ2-5; 7 nucleotides match TRBD1. V was pared by 4 bases and J by 5 bases, with 11 bases of the junction left unmatched. The CDR3 totals 15 residues. The germline CDR1 and CDR2 sequences are SGHRS and YFSETQ. The CDR3 DNA follows: TGCGCCAGCAGCGCCGCCGGGACAGAAAGCGAGACCCAGTACTTC. Amino acids: CASSAAGTESETQYF.

This clonotype was counted a few times. This chain connects TRBV29-1 to TRBJ2-5; 7 bases map to TRBD2. Germline CDR1 SQVTM, CDR2 ANQGSEA. The V gene end was trimmed by 3 bases and the J gene end by 5 bases; junction bases not matched to a gene: 3. The CDR3 has 12 residues. As DNA, the CDR3 is TGCAGCGTTGACGGGGGGAGGGAGACCCAGTACTTC. As protein: CSVDGGRETQYF.

This clonotype has only a few counts. The chain has TRBV6-5 and TRBJ1-2; 8 nucleotides align to TRBD1. The CDR3 runs to 14 residues. Germline lookup yields CDR1 MNHEY and CDR2 SVGAGI. V shed 5 bases, J shed 2 bases, and the junction held 4 bases outside the gene matches. Here the CDR3 DNA reads TGTGCCAGCAGTAACCGGGACAGGAACTATGGCTACACCTTC. Amino acid sequence: CASSNRDRNYGYTF.

This clonotype was found a few times. The rearrangement joins TRBV20-1 to TRBJ1-2; unclear D gene. The germline V gene encodes CDR1 DFQATT and CDR2 SNEGSKA (reference sequence). Trimming took 0 bases from V and 4 from J, leaving 12 bases between them. The CDR3 is 14 amino acids. The CDR3 DNA sequence: TGCAGTGCTAGAGATCCAAAAGGATTCTATGGCTACACCTTC. Protein sequence: CSARDPKGFYGYTF.

This chain joins TRBV4-3 and TRBJ2-7, with 10 bases that match TRBD2. Germline values: CDR1 LGHNA, CDR2 YSLEER. The CDR3 is 15 amino acids. The trim removed 2 bases at V and 2 bases at J, leaving 3 bases unmatched. The CDR3, as DNA: TGCGCCAGCAGCCAACGGACTAGCGGCCCCTACGAGCAGTACTTC. It yields the protein CASSQRTSGPYEQYF.

This clonotype was counted between two and nine times. The gene calls are TRBV7-2 and TRBJ2-7; 11 bases line up with TRBD1. V lost 4 bases and J lost 6; bases outside the gene matches: 5. This CDR3 spans 14 amino acids. CDR1 and CDR2 from the germline V gene are SGHTA and FQGNSA. The CDR3 DNA reads as TGTGCCAGCAGCTCGGGACAGGGGGAGGCCGAGCAGTACTTC. Amino acid sequence: CASSSGQGEAEQYF. The full variable domain, in which reference TRBV7-2 and TRBJ2-7 provide the parts outside the CDR3, is GAGVSQSPSNKVTEKGKDVELRCDPISGHTALYWYRQSLGQGLEFLIYFQGNSAPDKSGLPSDRFSAERTGGSVSTLTIQRTQQEDSAVYLCASSSGQGEAEQYFGPGTRLTVT.

The table lists this clonotype with many counts. This chain connects TRBV4-3 to TRBJ2-5, with a tentative D call TRBD1 (5 bases). The V end lost 0 bases, the J end lost 5 bases, and 10 bases lay between the germline ends. The CDR3 contains 14 residues. CDR1 is LGHNA, CDR2 YSLEER, per germline. The CDR3 here is CASSQDTGRETQYF. The CDR3 DNA sequence: TGCGCCAGCAGCCAAGATACAGGCCGGGAGACCCAGTACTTC.

This clonotype was counted only a few times. For the CDR3, the DNA is TGCGCCAGCAGCCAAAGGCAGGATGAGCAGTTCTTC. Its translation is CASSQRQDEQFF. The chain is built from TRBV4-1 and TRBJ2-1; no clear D. V shed 2 bases and J shed 8 bases, with 7 bases lying between them. The CDR3 spans 12 residues. Germline V gene data show CDR1 as MGHRA and CDR2 as YSYEKL.

Only a few counts were recorded for this clonotype. The chain links TRBV7-9 to TRBJ2-5, with TRBD2 matching over 8 bases. Germline CDR1 is SEHNR and CDR2 is FQNEAQ (reference sequence). V shed 5 bases, J shed 2 bases, and the junction held 7 bases outside the gene matches. This CDR3 is built from 15 residues. CDR3 nucleotides: TGTGCCAGCAGCCGCACACTAGCGGTGCAAGAGACCCAGTACTTC. This encodes CASSRTLAVQETQYF. Combining the CDR3 with reference TRBV7-9 and TRBJ2-5 gives the whole variable domain DTGVSQNPRHKITKRGQNVTFRCDPISEHNRLYWYRQTLGQGPEFLTYFQNEAQLEKSRLLSDRFSAERPKGSFSTLEIQRTEQGDSAMYLCASSRTLAVQETQYFGPGTRLLVL.

The chain uses TRBV7-9 and TRBJ2-1, with 9 nucleotides matching TRBD1. The CDR3 has 16 residues. Germline CDR1 is SEHNR and CDR2 is FQNEAQ (reference sequence). V was pared by 4 bases and J by 5 bases, with 9 bases of the junction left unmatched. The CDR3 is CASSSEGDRGDNEQFF. For the CDR3, the DNA is TGTGCCAGCAGCTCAGAGGGAGACAGGGGGGACAATGAGCAGTTCTTC.

This clonotype was seen a few times. The chain links TRBV5-6 to TRBJ2-7; D is ambiguous. V was trimmed by 0 bases and J by 5 bases, leaving 9 bases between them. CDR1 SGHDT and CDR2 YYEEEE come from the germline V gene. The CDR3 is 13 residues long. As DNA, the CDR3 is TGTGCCAGCAGCTTGGGGCAGGTCAACGAGCAGTACTTC. It translates to CASSLGQVNEQYF.

This clonotype was detected a few times. In nucleotides, the CDR3 is TGTGCCACCAGTGAATCGACAGGGCCAAGAAATGAGCAGTTCTTC. As protein: CATSESTGPRNEQFF. The chain has TRBV24-1 and TRBJ2-1, with 7 nucleotides matching TRBD1. V lost 4 bases, J lost 7 bases, and 9 bases stayed unmatched. Germline V gene sequence: CDR1 KGHDR, CDR2 SFDVKD. CDR3 length: 15 amino acids.

This chain links TRBV6-2 or TRBV6-3 with TRBJ2-7; D ambiguous. Trimming stripped 0 bases from V and 5 bases from J, with 5 bases between. The CDR3 has 12 amino acids. Germline CDR1 MNHEY, CDR2 SVGEGT. CDR3 sequence reads: CASSYSTDEQYF. The CDR3 bases are TGTGCCAGCAGTTACTCTACAGACGAGCAGTACTTC.

This clonotype was picked up a small number of times. The chain couples TRBV20-1 to TRBJ1-5; possibly TRBD1 for D (6 bases). V lost 2 bases and J lost 3, with 14 bases in between. This CDR3 has 15 residues. CDR1 is DFQATT and CDR2 is SNEGSKA in the germline V gene (reference sequence). CDR3 amino acids: CSARSQGGDNQPQHF. In nucleotides, the CDR3 is TGCAGTGCTAGATCACAGGGAGGCGACAATCAGCCCCAGCATTTT.

This clonotype has more than one count but fewer than ten. This sequence joins TRBV20-1 and TRBJ2-4, with D maybe TRBD2 (6 bases). The CDR3 has 14 amino acids. Trimming pared 3 bases from V and 3 bases from J, leaving 12 bases between. CDR1 DFQATT and CDR2 SNEGSKA come from the germline V gene (reference sequence). CDR3: CSASPGGDKNIQYF. In DNA form, the CDR3 reads TGCAGTGCTAGTCCCGGGGGAGACAAAAACATTCAGTACTTC.

The gene calls are TRBV20-1 and TRBJ2-1; no reliable D call. This CDR3 contains 12 residues. The germline V and J ends were trimmed by 6 bases and 8 bases, with 14 bases remaining between them. The germline gives CDR1 DFQATT, CDR2 SNEGSKA (reference sequence). The CDR3 bases are TGCAGTGCCAAGTACCCCACACATGAGCAGTTCTTC. It is translated as CSAKYPTHEQFF.

The gene calls are TRBV3-1 and TRBJ2-5; D ambiguous. TRBJ2-7 matches the DNA end more closely, so the J call is doubtful. The germline CDR1 and CDR2 sequences are LGHDT and YNNKEL (reference sequence). The CDR3 sequence is 12 residues long. The CDR3 nucleotides are TGTGCCAGCAGCCAAGATGGCCACGAGCAGTACTTC. It encodes CASSQDGHEQYF.

This clonotype showed up just a few times. The chain is built from TRBV12-3 or TRBV12-4 and TRBJ2-1, with TRBD2 identical over 9 bases. This CDR3 contains 15 residues. J gave up 7 bases and V 5 bases, and 9 bases lay outside the gene matches. CDR3 sequence reads: CASSPRVAGENEQFF. The CDR3 nucleotides are TGTGCCAGCAGTCCCCGGGTAGCGGGGGAGAATGAGCAGTTCTTC.

The rearrangement links TRBV24-1 to TRBJ1-1, with D hard to call. Germline CDR1 and CDR2: KGHDR and SFDVKD. The CDR3 consists of 13 residues. Between the trimmed V and J ends, which lost 3 bases and 0 bases, there was a span of 4 bases. The CDR3 loop reads CATSDDLNTEAFF. Here the CDR3 DNA reads TGTGCCACCAGTGATGACCTGAACACTGAAGCTTTCTTT.

This clonotype occurred a few times. The chain uses TRBV12-3 or TRBV12-4 and TRBJ1-1; D remains unclear. The CDR3 extends over 14 amino acids. The V and J ends lost 6 bases and 4 bases respectively, with 15 bases between them. The CDR3: CASSSHTTGTEAFF. CDR3 coding DNA: TGTGCCAGCAGCTCGCATACAACCGGCACTGAAGCTTTCTTT.

V and J are TRBV7-2 and TRBJ2-7; 10 bases are a match to TRBD2. Germline V gene lookup returns CDR1 SGHTA and CDR2 FQGNSA. This CDR3 contains 15 residues. The J segment lost 5 bases and the V segment lost 3 bases, leaving 7 bases of the junction unmatched. The CDR3: CASSLQRGGRNEQYF. DNA of the CDR3: TGTGCCAGCAGCTTGCAGCGGGGGGGCCGGAACGAGCAGTACTTC.

V usage is TRBV4-3 and J usage is TRBJ2-7; D is undetermined. The CDR3 has 15 residues. V lost 0 bases, J lost 2 bases, and 11 bases lay in between. The germline V gene encodes CDR1 LGHNA and CDR2 YSLEER. The CDR3: CASSQDLSRAYEQYF. CDR3 DNA: TGCGCCAGCAGCCAAGACCTAAGTCGAGCCTACGAGCAGTACTTC.

This clonotype was seen just once. The V gene is TRBV4-1, the J gene TRBJ2-3; the match to TRBD2 covers 13 bases. After removal of 2 bases from V and 0 bases from J, the junction contained 11 bases not matched to a gene. There are 20 residues in the CDR3. CDR1 MGHRA and CDR2 YSYEKL come from the germline V gene. For the CDR3, the DNA is TGCGCCAGCAGCCAAAGACTAGCGGGGGGACAGATTACTAGCACAGATACGCAGTATTTT. Translating it yields CASSQRLAGGQITSTDTQYF.

The rearrangement links TRBV3-1 to TRBJ2-7; TRBD2 agrees at 8 bases. The germline gives CDR1 LGHDT, CDR2 YNNKEL (reference sequence). The CDR3 has 18 residues. Unmatched junction bases numbered 10, after V lost 0 bases and J lost 0 bases. Here the CDR3 DNA reads TGTGCCAGCAGCCAAGATTGGAGAGCGGGGGACCACTCCTACGAGCAGTACTTC. It yields the protein CASSQDWRAGDHSYEQYF.

With regard to this clonotype: This sequence may be a read error, since a much larger clone differs from it by one base. This rearrangement joins TRBV7-3 to TRBJ2-5; D possibly corresponds to TRBD2 (5 bases). In germline, CDR1 is SGHTA, CDR2 FQGTGA. V lost 5 bases and J lost 11, with 18 bases in between. The CDR3 consists of 13 residues. CDR3 residues: CASSAAVYNEQYF. The CDR3, as DNA: TGTGCCAGCAGCGCAGCGGTATACAATGAGCAGTACTTC.

This chain uses TRBV5-5 with TRBJ2-7; TRBD2 agrees at 16 bases. CDR1 and CDR2 (germline): SGHKS, YYEKEE (reference sequence). The ends lost 4 bases at V and 7 bases at J; junction bases unmatched: 17. The CDR3 consists of 19 residues. CDR3 residues: CASSPYAGTSGGAWGEQYF. The DNA for the CDR3 is TGTGCCAGCAGCCCCTACGCCGGGACTAGCGGGGGGGCTTGGGGAGAGCAGTACTTC.